This TCR beta chain was retrieved from a study of cytomegalovirus exposure and HLA in healthy donors. Study as a whole: It was reported in a later analysis that the same platform had been used for the 120 validation repertoires as for the approximately 700 first-cohort repertoires.

This clone was counted only a few times. Its antigen remains unknown. Method: immunoSEQ multiplex PCR; TCRdb's copy keeps in-frame clones and lacks some. This sample has 130,000 or so clones, with over 85% found just once. Study-level findings and limits: The study recorded about 160 TCR beta chains that were cytomegalovirus-associated.

From the 120-subject validation cohort, which was separate from the approximately 720-subject first cohort, the donors were drawn. The junction had 7 bases not matched to a gene; V was cut back by 5 bases and J by 10 bases. The CDR3 has 14 amino acids. Germline V gives CDR1 SGHRS, CDR2 YFSETQ. Input material: PBMCs. The chain uses TRBV5-1 and TRBJ1-6; 9 bases fit TRBD1. The TCR was taken from a man aged 25 to 45 in good health and CMV-seronegative. Here the CDR3 DNA reads TGCGCCAGCAGGTGGGGACAGGGCGACTCACCCCTCCACTTT. It encodes CASRWGQGDSPLHF.